This T cell receptor beta chain derives from a study of T cell clones after liver transplantation. Sequencing was performed with immunoSEQ multiplex PCR; in TCRdb, only in-frame clones are kept and a portion is missing. This sample has 55,000 or so clones; 70% to 80% occur once, and the top ten carry about 15%. V lost 3 bases and J lost 10; bases outside the gene matches: 9. The CDR3 has 14 residues. The germline CDR1 and CDR2 sequences are LNHDA and SQIVND (reference sequence). The sequence was collected from a human donor who received a liver transplant. Material: CD4+ T cells from blood, obtained before liver transplant. V usage is TRBV19 and J usage is TRBJ1-2, with 9 bases aligning to TRBD1. CDR3 nucleotide sequence: TGTGCCAGTAGTATCCCGGACAGGGGAGAGTCCTACACCTTC. This sequence encodes CASSIPDRGESYTF.